This is a list of T cell receptor beta chains from one sample in a study of blood T cell repertoires in COVID-19. Sequencing was performed with immunoSEQ multiplex PCR; in TCRdb, only in-frame clones are kept and a portion is missing. The repertoire includes 350,000 or so clones, 80% to 90% of them detected once, and 3.5% to 4.5% sits in the top ten. Sequenced material: PBMCs or T cells enriched from blood (not recorded which). These receptors came from a woman in her 40s with acute COVID-19. Each CDR3 is given with its conserved first and last residue. A D gene is named only where the DNA matches it firmly. Some rows mark clone size as missing; the rest say once, few, many or name a class of expanded clone.

d_call j_call cdr3_length v_call clone_size cdr3_nt cdr3_aa
NA TRBJ2-7 13 TRBV12-3/TRBV12-4 NA TGTGCCAGCAGTTTAAAGGGGGCCTACGAGCAGTACTTC CASSLKGAYEQYF
NA TRBJ1-3 18 TRBV7-9 NA TGTGCCAGCAGCTTAGCATTCGGCAGCCCCCGGAGTGGAAACACCATATATTTT CASSLAFGSPRSGNTIYF
TRBD1 TRBJ1-2 13 TRBV5-6 NA TGTGCCAGCAGCTTAGGTGACAGGGATGGCTACACCTTC CASSLGDRDGYTF
TRBD1 TRBJ1-1 16 TRBV27 NA TGTGCCAGCAGTCCCACCGGGACAGGGGGTAAAGCTGAAGCTTTCTTT CASSPTGTGGKAEAFF
NA TRBJ2-7 16 TRBV7-3 once TGTGCCAGCAGCTTGGCAGGGGACGCCCTCTCCTACGAGCAGTACTTC CASSLAGDALSYEQYF
NA TRBJ2-1 12 TRBV5-1 NA TGCGCCAGCAGCCCCCCTGTGAATGAGCAGTTCTTC CASSPPVNEQFF
NA TRBJ1-2 15 TRBV4-3 few TGCGCCAGCAGCCAAGAGTCAGTGGCTAACTATGGCTACACCTTC CASSQESVANYGYTF
NA TRBJ1-1 16 TRBV5-5 NA TGTGCCAGCAGCCGTCCCACCGGGACAAAGAAATCTGAAGCTTTCTTT CASSRPTGTKKSEAFF
NA TRBJ1-1 13 TRBV28 NA TGTGCCAGCAGTCGAACAGAGAACACTGAAGCTTTCTTT CASSRTENTEAFF
TRBD2 TRBJ2-3 17 TRBV9 NA TGTGCCAGCAGCGTAGCTGGCGCGGGAGGGGGAACAGATACGCAGTATTTT CASSVAGAGGGTDTQYF
NA TRBJ1-5 14 TRBV4-1 NA TGCGCCAGCAGCCAAGATCTTGTAGCTCAGCCCCAGCATTTT CASSQDLVAQPQHF
NA TRBJ1-1 17 TRBV11-3 NA TGTGCCAGCAGCTTAGGGGGGCTCAGGGGAAACAACACTGAAGCTTTCTTT CASSLGGLRGNNTEAFF
TRBD1 TRBJ2-3 17 TRBV28 NA TGTGCCAGCAGTTCCCCCGGACAGGGAGCTAGCACAGATACGCAGTATTTT CASSSPGQGASTDTQYF
NA TRBJ2-7 14 TRBV7-2 NA TGTGCCAGCAGTCCCGGAGCAGGGCGTCACGAGCAGTACTTC CASSPGAGRHEQYF
NA TRBJ1-1 15 TRBV6-2/TRBV6-3 NA TGTGCCAGCAGTGTCCGTCAGGGCACGAACACTGAAGCTTTCTTT CASSVRQGTNTEAFF
TRBD1 TRBJ2-7 17 TRBV4-3 few TGCGCCAGCAGCCAAGCAAGACGGGACAGGCCCTCCTACGAGCAGTACTTC CASSQARRDRPSYEQYF
NA TRBJ2-1 16 TRBV3-1/TRBV3-2 NA TGTGCCAGCAGCCGAGGACTATCCACCTCCTACAATGAGCAGTTCTTC CASSRGLSTSYNEQFF
TRBD1 TRBJ2-3 15 TRBV5-1 NA TGCGCCAGCAGCCTGGGACAGGGGAGGGTAGATACGCAGTATTTT CASSLGQGRVDTQYF
NA TRBJ1-2 14 TRBV11-1 NA TGTGCCAGCAGCCAGCCGCAGGGGAGCTATGGCTACACCTTC CASSQPQGSYGYTF
TRBD2 TRBJ2-1 13 TRBV6-4 once TGTGCCAGCAGTGACTTAGCGGGGGGCGTGCAGTTCTTC CASSDLAGGVQFF
TRBD2 TRBJ2-1 15 TRBV9 NA TGTGCCAGCAGCGTAGGGACTAGCGGGGGAGGGGAGCAGTTCTTC CASSVGTSGGGEQFF
TRBD2 TRBJ2-5 17 TRBV5-1 once TGCGCCAGCAGCTTGGCCCCTAGCGGGGGGGCCCGGGAGACCCAGTACTTC CASSLAPSGGARETQYF
NA TRBJ2-5 17 TRBV27 once TGTGCCAGCAGAGGTGGTAGGGGGAACCCCCCTCAAGAGACCCAGTACTTC CASRGGRGNPPQETQYF
TRBD2 TRBJ2-2 17 TRBV3-1/TRBV3-2 once TGTGCCAGCAGCCAAGTTCGCGGGAGGGCCGATACCGGGGAGCTGTTTTTT CASSQVRGRADTGELFF
NA TRBJ2-1 11 TRBV11-1 NA TGTGCCAGCAGCTTAAGACTCGAGCAGTTCTTC CASSLRLEQFF
TRBD1 TRBJ1-2 13 TRBV18 NA TGTGCCAGCTCACTTGACAGGGATTATGGCTACACCTTC CASSLDRDYGYTF
NA TRBJ2-1 14 TRBV29-1 NA TGCAGCGTTGCCTCTCTGCTGCGGGTGGGTGAGCAGTTCTTC CSVASLLRVGEQFF
NA TRBJ2-5 13 TRBV7-9 few TGTGCCAGCAGCTTAGACTACCAAGAGACCCAGTACTTC CASSLDYQETQYF
TRBD2 TRBJ2-3 19 TRBV3-1/TRBV3-2 NA TGTGCCAGCAGCCAAATGGAGGGTCGAGCGGGGGGGCGAGCAGATACGCAGTATTTT CASSQMEGRAGGRADTQYF
NA TRBJ1-6 14 TRBV5-6 NA TGTGCCAGCAGTCCTCAGGGTTATAATTCACCCCTCCACTTT CASSPQGYNSPLHF
TRBD1 TRBJ1-3 15 TRBV5-4 NA TGTGCCAGCAGCTTGGGGACAGGGCCCGGAAACACCATATATTTT CASSLGTGPGNTIYF
TRBD2 TRBJ2-2 16 TRBV4-3 NA TGCGCCAGCAGCCAAGGCGGCGGGAGGGACACCGGGGAGCTGTTTTTT CASSQGGGRDTGELFF
TRBD2 TRBJ2-1 14 TRBV28 once TGTGCCAGCAGCGGGACTAGCGGATACAATGAGCAGTTCTTC CASSGTSGYNEQFF
NA TRBJ2-7 11 TRBV3-1/TRBV3-2 few TGTGCCAGCAGCCTATCCTACGAGCAGTACTTC CASSLSYEQYF
TRBD1 TRBJ1-5 15 TRBV18 few TGTGCCAGCTCACCCGGACAGGGGGCAAATCAGCCCCAGCATTTT CASSPGQGANQPQHF
NA TRBJ1-2 14 TRBV4-2 NA TGTGCCAGCAGCCAAGATAGCACAGGCAATGGCTACACCTTC CASSQDSTGNGYTF